This T cell receptor (beta chain) appears in the sequencing data of a study of T cell responses to AZD1222 COVID-19 vaccine (dated by TCRdb to the early 2020s). For the wider study: AZD1222 recipients given second doses at about 4 weeks or at about 12 weeks were pooled, since spike-specific TCR depth and breadth were not found to differ between the two schedules. TCR sequencing was performed for roughly 250 trial participants, of whom approximately 200 were given two doses of AZD1222 and around 26 were given two doses of MenACWY control vaccine. Enrollment into the trials was organized by age into subgroups of 18-55, 56-69 and 70-plus years, and those subgroups contained 148, 28 and 57 TCR-sequenced participants, respectively.

The investigation overall reported the following: The vaccine-associated CD4 TCRs covered the entire spike protein, and the dominant responses fell in regions 160-218 and 743-854. Epitopes outside the regions mutated in the B.1.351 and B.1.1.7 variants were reportedly recognized by nearly half of the unique spike-specific TCRs. The 56-69-year group was small, and its depth increase did not reach significance, likely because of low power. Most participants were white British and females outnumbered males, and the authors suggested that clonal diversity may have been underestimated. Spike-specific TCR breadth and depth rose significantly after two AZD1222 doses compared with day 0 and with MenACWY recipients. Conclusions about previously exposed vaccinees are limited, since just a handful of AZD1222 recipients were seropositive for SARS-CoV-2 at baseline. Because no samples from the day 14 peak response were available, repertoires could be characterized only after the peak T cell response.

The CDR3 regions of human TCRbeta chains were subjected to immunosequencing. Regarding the original processing steps: Repertoire TCRs were matched against a reference library of SARS-CoV-2-specific TCRs generated with the MIRA antigen-specificity platform. Breadth meant the fraction of unique TCRs that were SARS-CoV-2-associated, whereas depth meant the fraction of total T cells that were SARS-CoV-2-associated. Using the MIRA data, each spike-specific TCR was assigned both to the spike region to which the TCR was reactive and to a CD4 or CD8 class. Log10-transformed breadth and depth values were compared by one-way ANOVA with Sidak's multiple comparisons tests. TCRdb's version of the immuneACCESS table is confined to in-frame rearrangements and falls short of the full clone set. An unresolved V gene accounts for under half of the shortfall where checked; the remainder is of unknown origin. The V and J calls and clone size were taken over from that table, and D and trimming were inferred from the DNA. In this sample the table shows some 120,000 clones, 89% of which occur a single time. 4.2% of the sample lies in the top ten.

About this clone itself: No cognate antigen has been identified for it. It has no much larger one-base neighbor in the sample; base qualities were not kept.

Trimming removed 1 base from V and 4 bases from J, leaving 22 bases between the germline ends. The germline V gene gives CDR1 as SGHAT and CDR2 as FQNNGV. Spanning cysteine to phenylalanine, the CDR3 consists of 18 amino acids. Just the 54-base CDR3 DNA is kept, in frame starting at base 1. The time point label corresponds to: baseline before first vaccination. Vaccinee samples came from UK trials COV001 and COV002, including a single-blind randomized controlled phase 2/3 trial of AZD1222 (ChAdOx1 nCoV-19) in healthy adults. For TCRbeta chain sequencing, PBMC samples from trial participants were taken at day 0 and at day 28 after the second dose.

The sequence is built from TRBV11-2 and TRBJ1-1, and TRBD1 may be the D gene, going by 5 matching bases. Material: peripheral blood, obtained on day 0 of AZD1222 vaccination. The TCR comes from an adult in good health. The DNA sequence follows: TGTGCCAGCAGCTTAGGGTGGGGACCCGGGCGGGATTTCACTGAAGCTTTCTTT. This codes for CASSLGWGPGRDFTEAFF.